These 12 T cell receptor beta chains share one sample of origin, sequenced in a study of T cells in narcolepsy. Sequencing used immunoSEQ multiplex PCR; TCRdb keeps in-frame clones, though not all of them. The table records about 27,000 clones, about 84% of them present only once. Input material: CD45RA- memory CD4+ T cells from PBMCs. All receptors come from a human donor with narcolepsy.

This chain joins TRBV5-4 and TRBJ1-6, with unresolved D. From germline, CDR1 is SGHNT and CDR2 YYREEE (reference sequence). The germline V and J ends were trimmed by 2 bases and 5 bases, with 11 bases remaining between them. This CDR3 comprises 15 residues. The CDR3 DNA sequence: TGTGCCAGCAGCTTAGTAGGGAGAGATAATTCACCCCTCCACTTT. The encoded protein is CASSLVGRDNSPLHF.

The J gene is TRBJ1-1, the V gene TRBV5-4, with TRBD1 matching 8 bases. The CDR3 covers 14 residues. Germline CDR1 and CDR2: SGHNT and YYREEE (reference sequence). V dropped 5 bases and J dropped 2; count of bases not matched to a gene: 5. CDR3 DNA: TGTGCCAGCAGACCGGACAGGGATAACACTGAAGCTTTCTTT. This gives the protein CASRPDRDNTEAFF.

This clone was seen a handful of times. The chain employs TRBV5-6 and TRBJ1-2; D possibly corresponds to TRBD1 (6 bases). V was clipped by 0 bases and J by 7 bases, with 10 bases between them. The CDR3 runs 13 residues. Per germline, CDR1 SGHDT and CDR2 YYEEEE. CDR3 DNA sequence: TGTGCCAGCAGCTTGGCGTCAGGGGTTGGCTACACCTTC. Its protein product is CASSLASGVGYTF.

The genes are TRBV10-3 and TRBJ1-2; D not certain. The CDR3 length is 16 residues. V was cut by 1 base and J by 4 bases, with 16 bases left in between. The germline V gene encodes CDR1 ENHRY and CDR2 SYGVKD. The chain's CDR3 is CAISEYLDGEGYGYTF. The CDR3 coding sequence is TGTGCCATCAGTGAGTACCTGGACGGGGAGGGCTATGGCTACACCTTC.

The J gene is TRBJ1-1, the V gene TRBV18; perhaps TRBD1 as D (5 bases). The CDR3 covers 13 residues. V was clipped by 4 bases and J by 13 bases, with 19 bases between them. Germline V gives CDR1 KGHSH, CDR2 LQKENI. CDR3 residues: CASSLEPNSGFFF. CDR3 sequence (DNA): TGTGCCAGCTCACTGGAACCGAATTCAGGGTTTTTCTTT.

The chain links TRBV5-5 to TRBJ2-3; TRBD2 aligns across 9 bases. Trimming took 6 bases from V and 1 from J; bases not matched to a gene: 12. The length of the CDR3 is 17 residues. Germline CDR1 is SGHKS and CDR2 is YYEKEE (reference sequence). The CDR3 sequence: CASTRSQRGARTDTQYF. CDR3 bases: TGTGCCAGCACCCGCAGCCAGCGGGGGGCCCGCACAGATACGCAGTATTTT.

This rearrangement joins TRBV28 to TRBJ2-4; 10 nucleotides align to TRBD1. The CDR3 length is 17 residues. Germline values: CDR1 MDHEN, CDR2 SYDVKM. The J segment lost 8 bases and the V segment lost 6 bases, leaving 16 bases of the junction unmatched. In nucleotides, the CDR3 is TGTGCCAGCAGAGAGACAGGGGGCTCCCTTACCTCGTACATTCAGTACTTC. Its protein product is CASRETGGSLTSYIQYF.

This clone occurred a few times. The V gene is TRBV6-6, the J gene TRBJ1-4; a weak D match, TRBD1 (6 bases). Germline CDR1 and CDR2: MNHNY and SVGAGI (reference sequence). Trimming shortened V by 6 bases and J by 6 bases, and 11 bases separated the two germline ends. This CDR3 has 13 residues. The CDR3 protein is CASRGAFDEKLFF. CDR3 in DNA: TGTGCCAGCAGGGGGGCTTTTGATGAAAAACTGTTTTTT.

V usage is TRBV7-9 and J usage is TRBJ2-7, with D possibly matching TRBD1 (6 bases). The CDR3 extends over 13 amino acids. V was clipped by 1 base and J by 6 bases, with 10 bases between them. Germline assignment: CDR1 SEHNR and CDR2 FQNEAQ (reference sequence). The CDR3 here is CASSLGRGREQYF. The DNA of the CDR3 is TGTGCCAGCAGCTTAGGCAGGGGACGCGAGCAGTACTTC.

The rearrangement uses TRBV9 and TRBJ2-5; 9 positions match TRBD2. After removal of 3 bases from V and 0 bases from J, the junction contained 3 bases not matched to a gene. Germline loops: CDR1 SGDLS, CDR2 YYNGEE. The CDR3 extends over 15 amino acids. The CDR3 protein is CASSGVAGDQETQYF. CDR3 DNA sequence: TGTGCCAGCAGCGGGGTAGCGGGGGACCAAGAGACCCAGTACTTC.

This chain uses TRBV19 with TRBJ2-7; tentatively, D is TRBD1 (6 bases). The CDR3 spans 13 residues. The germline V and J ends were trimmed by 4 bases and 4 bases, with 11 bases remaining between them. From germline, CDR1 is LNHDA and CDR2 SQIVND (reference sequence). The CDR3 bases are TGTGCCAGTAGTAGGTACACAGGGTACGAGCAGTACTTC. Encoded protein: CASSRYTGYEQYF.

The chain uses TRBV2 and TRBJ2-5; 8 positions match TRBD1. CDR3 length equals 16 residues. Germline V gene data show CDR1 as SNHLY and CDR2 as FYNNEI. Germline trimming cut 6 bases from V and 5 bases from J; bases unmatched to any gene: 14. CDR3 in DNA: TGTGCCAGCAGCGTCACAGGGGGGCGGTTCACCGAGACCCAGTACTTC. Encoded protein: CASSVTGGRFTETQYF.